The table lists the clone carrying this T cell receptor beta chain with a count of one. What it binds is unknown. Time point defined: patch test 2, 6 weeks after DPC sensitization. Stated treatment: therapeutic diphenylcyclopropenone sensitization with weekly scalp DPC. Sample donors consisted of patients with alopecia, aged 18 to 70 years, who were suitable for DPC. The library tagged individual cDNA molecules with unique molecular identifiers. TCRdb itself ran the RACE reads through MiXCR, one entry per CDR3 protein. The table includes fewer than 150,000 distinct CDR3 sequences, approximately 12% detected once. This sample stems from a study of human T cells and chemical hapten exposure. Study findings and constraints: Significantly more large CDR3 similarity clusters were formed by expanded TCRs than by controls.

Germline V lookup: CDR1 SQVTM, CDR2 ANQGSEA. Losses at the gene ends were 7 bases for V and 10 bases for J; bases not matched to a gene: 10. The CDR3 extends over 12 amino acids. Source: whole blood, taken in connection with sensitization to the hapten diphenylcyclopropenone (DPC). The chain carries TRBV29-1 and TRBJ2-1; 7 bases are a match to TRBD2. The receptor was derived from a woman in her forties or fifties with alopecia areata. Some clones in this sample may be carry-over from other donors' samples. For the CDR3, the DNA is TGCAGCGCCGTGCCGGGGGGAGGCGAGCAGTTCTTC. Protein product: CSAVPGGGEQFF.